Following are 22 T cell receptor beta chains from one sample sequenced in a study of T cell repertoires in cytomegalovirus infection. TCRdb re-analysed the reads in MiXCR, keeping a single row per CDR3 protein. The sample has hundreds of thousands of distinct CDR3 sequences, 20% to 30% seen once. Input material: CD8+ T cells from PBMCs. The source is a human donor in good health (CMV status not recorded). Some clones in this sample may be carry-over from other donors' samples.

V is TRBV5-8 and J is TRBJ1-1; a possible D gene is TRBD1 (5 bases). CDR1 is SGHTS and CDR2 is YDEGEE in the germline V gene. The CDR3 length is 15 residues. Trimming cost V 2 bases and J 4 bases, with 15 bases left between them. In nucleotides, the CDR3 is TGTGCCAGCAGCTTCCCCGGACCCGGGGGCACTGAAGCTTTCTTT. Its translation is CASSFPGPGGTEAFF.

A single count supports this clonotype. The CDR3 DNA follows: TGTGCCAGCTGGCAGAGCAGGGCTGAAGCTTTCTTT. Translated: CASWQSRAEAFF. This rearrangement joins TRBV27 to TRBJ1-1, with D perhaps matching TRBD1 (5 bases). CDR3 length: 12 residues. V lost 8 bases, J lost 6 bases, and 13 bases lay in between. CDR1 is MNHEY and CDR2 is SMNVEV in the germline V gene (reference sequence).

This clonotype was seen only a few times. V and J are TRBV4-2 and TRBJ1-2; possible D gene TRBD1, 5 bases. Trimming removed 0 bases at V and 0 bases at J, with 14 bases between. Germline CDR1 is LGHNA and CDR2 is YNFKEQ. CDR3 size: 17 residues. The CDR3, as DNA: TGTGCCAGCAGCCAAGAAACGACAGCAATTTCTAACTATGGCTACACCTTC. It translates to CASSQETTAISNYGYTF.

The table lists this clonotype with a count of one. The chain uses TRBV27 and TRBJ1-6; D is ambiguous. The CDR3 has 14 amino acids. V was pared by 5 bases and J by 8 bases, with 13 bases between. CDR1 is MNHEY, CDR2 SMNVEV, per germline (reference sequence). The DNA for the CDR3 is TGTGCCAGCAGTCCCGGCGTGGAAGATTCACCCCTCCACTTT. This translates into CASSPGVEDSPLHF.

J is TRBJ1-1 and V is TRBV29-1, with D unclear. Germline CDR1 is SQVTM and CDR2 is ANQGSEA. The CDR3 has 15 amino acids. The ends were cut back, 3 bases at V and 5 bases at J, with 19 bases in the middle. CDR3 loop: CSVDPKQPLGTEAFF. Here the CDR3 DNA reads TGCAGCGTTGACCCGAAACAGCCCTTGGGGACTGAAGCTTTCTTT.

In this sample, this clonotype turned up a few times. V gene TRBV13 combines with J gene TRBJ1-5; no reliable D call. Germline CDR1 reads PRHDT; CDR2 reads FYEKMQ (reference sequence). V shed 3 bases and J shed 3 bases, with 9 bases lying between them. The CDR3 runs to 14 residues. Here the CDR3 reads CASSFRTINQPQHF. The CDR3 coding sequence is TGTGCCAGCAGCTTTAGGACCATCAATCAGCCCCAGCATTTT.

The chain carries TRBV2 and TRBJ2-7; D unclear. Trimming pared 1 base from V and 2 bases from J, leaving 12 bases between. The CDR3 is made up of 15 amino acids. The germline CDR1 and CDR2 sequences are SNHLY and FYNNEI. The CDR3 loop reads CASSEEGRFAYEQYV. CDR3 in DNA: TGTGCCAGCAGTGAAGAGGGCAGGTTCGCCTACGAGCAGTACGTC.

The sample holds many counts of this clonotype. The chain recombines TRBV7-2 with TRBJ2-2; no firm D call. Germline CDR1 reads SGHTA; CDR2 reads FQGNSA. The V and J ends lost 2 bases and 4 bases respectively, with 11 bases between them. This CDR3 has 15 residues. CDR3 amino acids: CASSLRLLATGELFF. The CDR3 region has the DNA TGTGCCAGCAGCTTACGCCTTCTGGCCACCGGGGAGCTGTTTTTT.

This clonotype was seen only a few times. The V and J genes are TRBV7-2 and TRBJ2-7; D is tentatively TRBD1 or TRBD2 (5 bases each). Germline CDR1 SGHTA, CDR2 FQGNSA. The germline V and J ends were trimmed by 3 bases and 9 bases, with 9 bases remaining between them. The CDR3 is made up of 11 amino acids. The CDR3 coding sequence is TGTGCCAGCAGCTTGGGGGTAAGGCAGTACTTC. It yields the protein CASSLGVRQYF.

The chain recombines TRBV20-1 with TRBJ2-3, with D maybe TRBD2 (5 bases). Germline lookup yields CDR1 DFQATT and CDR2 SNEGSKA (reference sequence). The V and J ends lost 3 bases and 4 bases respectively, with 20 bases between them. The CDR3 totals 16 residues. The CDR3 nucleotides are TGCAGTGCTAGGACGGGGTGGACGTCGACGTCAGATACGCAGTATTTT. This encodes CSARTGWTSTSDTQYF.

This chain links TRBV28 with TRBJ2-2; 12 bases map to TRBD2. The V gene end was trimmed by 3 bases and the J gene end by 1 base; junction bases not matched to a gene: 9. CDR1 is MDHEN, CDR2 SYDVKM, per germline. This CDR3 region has 19 residues. CDR3 sequence: CASSFPASGGAKNTGELFF. CDR3 sequence (DNA): TGTGCCAGCAGTTTCCCAGCTAGCGGGGGGGCCAAGAACACCGGGGAGCTGTTTTTT.

This clonotype was observed a handful of times. The CDR3 reads CASSLVKGGQNTEAFF. CDR3 nucleotide sequence: TGTGCCAGCAGCTTAGTAAAGGGGGGGCAGAACACTGAAGCTTTCTTT. V usage is TRBV7-9 and J usage is TRBJ1-1, with TRBD1 as a possible D gene (6 bases). Germline V lookup: CDR1 SEHNR, CDR2 FQNEAQ (reference sequence). The V end was cut by 1 base, the J end by 1 base, with 13 bases between. The CDR3 is made up of 16 amino acids.

Many counts were recorded for this clonotype. The V call is TRBV6-1, the J call TRBJ1-1, with 9 nucleotides matching TRBD1. V shed 6 bases, J shed 0 bases, and the junction held 8 bases outside the gene matches. Germline V gene lookup returns CDR1 MNHNS and CDR2 SASEGT. CDR3 length: 16 amino acids. CDR3 sequence: CASRWGQGGMNTEAFF. In DNA form, the CDR3 reads TGTGCCAGCAGATGGGGACAGGGTGGGATGAACACTGAAGCTTTCTTT.

Comments on this clonotype: This may be a read error, as it is one base from a much larger clone. This chain uses TRBV28 with TRBJ2-2, with a possible D match to TRBD1 (5 bases). CDR1 is MDHEN, CDR2 SYDVKM, per germline. The CDR3 has 15 residues. The CDR3 spells CASGFRRENTGELFF. CDR3 DNA: TGTGCCAGCGGTTTTCGCAGGGAGAACACCGGGGAGCTGTTTTTT.

The J gene is TRBJ1-2, the V gene TRBV6-2 or TRBV6-3, with 7 bases fitting TRBD1. The CDR3 has 15 residues. Germline V gene data show CDR1 as MNHEY and CDR2 as SVGEGT. V trimming: 7 bases; J trimming: 4 bases; junction bases outside the gene matches: 12. CDR3 coding DNA: TGTGCCAGCAAGCGGGACAGCCGAATTGGCTATGGCTACACCTTC. It yields the protein CASKRDSRIGYGYTF.

The rearrangement joins TRBV28 to TRBJ2-7; 7 bases map to TRBD2. This CDR3 has 12 amino acids. Germline V gene sequence: CDR1 MDHEN, CDR2 SYDVKM. This CDR3 reads CASSWGGREQYV. In nucleotides, the CDR3 is TGTGCCAGTAGTTGGGGGGGTCGCGAGCAGTACGTC.

The V call is TRBV19, the J call TRBJ2-1; D is perhaps TRBD2 (6 bases). Germline V gene data show CDR1 as LNHDA and CDR2 as SQIVND (reference sequence). This CDR3 has 15 residues. With 3 bases removed from V and 4 bases from J, the gap between germline ends came to 13 bases. The CDR3 spells CASSIGWDSYNEQFF. In nucleotides, the CDR3 is TGTGCCAGTAGTATCGGCTGGGACTCTTACAATGAGCAGTTCTTC. The variable domain in full, with the rest retrieved from reference TRBV19 and TRBJ2-1, is DGGITQSPKYLFRKEGQNVTLSCEQNLNHDAMYWYRQDPGQGLRLIYYSQIVNDFQKGDIAEGYSVSREKKESFPLTVTSAQKNPTAFYLCASSIGWDSYNEQFFGPGTRLTVL.

Ten or more counts support this clonotype. The chain combines TRBV7-9 with TRBJ1-2; 8 nucleotides match TRBD1. Per the germline V gene, CDR1 is SEHNR and CDR2 is FQNEAQ (reference sequence). The CDR3 sequence is 14 residues long. The ends lost 6 bases at V and 2 bases at J; junction bases unmatched: 5. CDR3 in DNA: TGTGCCAGCAGTAGGGGACAGGCAAACTATGGCTACACCTTC. This codes for CASSRGQANYGYTF.

In its sample, this clonotype was seen a few times. The V and J genes are TRBV11-1 and TRBJ2-1, with D possibly being TRBD1 (5 bases). Trimming took 1 base from V and 12 from J, leaving 7 bases between them. The CDR3 contains 11 residues. Germline CDR1 reads SGHAT; CDR2 reads FQDESV (reference sequence). CDR3: CASSLGGAQFF. CDR3 nucleotide sequence: TGTGCCAGCAGCTTAGGGGGCGCGCAGTTCTTC. Using reference TRBV11-1 and TRBJ2-1 for the parts outside the CDR3, the full variable domain is EAEVAQSPRYKITEKSQAVAFWCDPISGHATLYWYRQILGQGPELLVQFQDESVVDDSQLPKDRFSAERLKGVDSTLKIQPAELGDSAMYLCASSLGGAQFFGPGTRLTVL.

This clonotype was counted a single time. The rearrangement joins TRBV20-1 to TRBJ1-5; weak D call: TRBD1 (5 bases). Germline loops: CDR1 DFQATT, CDR2 SNEGSKA (reference sequence). V shed 6 bases and J shed 3 bases, with 18 bases lying between them. This CDR3 region has 15 residues. The chain's CDR3 is CSANNVGTNNQPQHF. CDR3 in DNA: TGCAGTGCCAATAACGTGGGGACGAACAATCAGCCCCAGCATTTT.

The chain is built from TRBV7-9 and TRBJ2-3, with 11 bases fitting TRBD1. This CDR3 comprises 14 residues. The germline gives CDR1 SEHNR, CDR2 FQNEAQ (reference sequence). Trimming took 5 bases from V and 5 from J; bases not matched to a gene: 3. This chain's CDR3 is CASSLDRGQDTQYF. The CDR3 DNA follows: TGTGCCAGCAGCCTGGACAGGGGGCAAGATACGCAGTATTTT.

J is TRBJ2-2 and V is TRBV20-1; D call uncertain. Trimming removed 4 bases from V and 6 bases from J, with 9 bases in between. Per germline, CDR1 DFQATT and CDR2 SNEGSKA (reference sequence). The CDR3 contains 12 residues. This chain's CDR3 is CSAIGIAGELFF. DNA for the CDR3: TGCAGTGCTATTGGGATCGCCGGGGAGCTGTTTTTT.